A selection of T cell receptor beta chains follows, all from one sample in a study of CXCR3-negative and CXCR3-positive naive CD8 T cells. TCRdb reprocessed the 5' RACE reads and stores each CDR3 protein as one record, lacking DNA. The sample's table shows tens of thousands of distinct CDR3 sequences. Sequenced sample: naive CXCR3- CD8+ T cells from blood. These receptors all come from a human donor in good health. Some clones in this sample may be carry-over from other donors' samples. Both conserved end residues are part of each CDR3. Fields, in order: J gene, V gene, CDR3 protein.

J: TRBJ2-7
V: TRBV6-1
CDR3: CASGAGGYSYEQYF

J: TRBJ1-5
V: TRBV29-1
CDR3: CSVPEQYSNQPQHF

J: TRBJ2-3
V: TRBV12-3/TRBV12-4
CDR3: CASSLVGGPGDTQYF

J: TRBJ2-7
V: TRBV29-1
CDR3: CSVEGSSGGAYEQYF

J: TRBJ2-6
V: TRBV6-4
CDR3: CASSAASGAGANVLTF

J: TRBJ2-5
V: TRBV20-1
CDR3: CSARELAGGRPAGTQYF

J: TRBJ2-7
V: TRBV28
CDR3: CASSFLLAGVIEQYF

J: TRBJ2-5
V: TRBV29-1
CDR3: CSVESRGVRETQYF

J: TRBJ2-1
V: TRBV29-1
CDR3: CSVDRARSTYNEQFF

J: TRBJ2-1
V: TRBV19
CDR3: CASSRDGIPDEQFF

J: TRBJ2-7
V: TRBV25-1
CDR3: CASSAGQHYEQYF

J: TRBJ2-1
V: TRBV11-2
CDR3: CASSSPVVAGASDEQFF

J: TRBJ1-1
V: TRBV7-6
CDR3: CASSPGLTEAFF

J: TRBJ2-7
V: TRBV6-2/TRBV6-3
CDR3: CASSETSSEQYF

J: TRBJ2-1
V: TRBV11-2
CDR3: CASSSGLAGGEQFF

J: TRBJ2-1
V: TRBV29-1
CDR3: CSVELGGYNEQFF

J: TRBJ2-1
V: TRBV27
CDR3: CASSSGICSYNEQFF

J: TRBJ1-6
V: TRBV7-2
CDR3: CASTLGGETYNSPLLF

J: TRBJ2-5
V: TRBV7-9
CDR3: CASGAAERETQYF

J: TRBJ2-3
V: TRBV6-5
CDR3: CASSQTGFTDTQYF

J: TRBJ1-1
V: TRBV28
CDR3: CASRTGRQAFF

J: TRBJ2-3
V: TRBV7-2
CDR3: CASSLGGGLPTDTQYF

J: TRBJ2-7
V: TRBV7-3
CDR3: CASSLPGGEQYF

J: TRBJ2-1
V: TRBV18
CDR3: CASSPRSDSLSSYNEQFF

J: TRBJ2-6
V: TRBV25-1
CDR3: CASSEPTVETGANVLTF

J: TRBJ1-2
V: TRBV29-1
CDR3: CSVWDSQQGDYGYTF

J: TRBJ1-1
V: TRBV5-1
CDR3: CASSRGPRGRGGGTEAFF

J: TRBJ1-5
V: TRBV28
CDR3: CASSFRALTRGNQPQHF

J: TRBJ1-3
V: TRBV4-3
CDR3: CASSQRGSGNTIYF

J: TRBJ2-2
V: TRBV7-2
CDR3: CASRPIPSGGNTNTGELFF

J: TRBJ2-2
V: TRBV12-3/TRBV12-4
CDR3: CASSPRQGHTGELFF

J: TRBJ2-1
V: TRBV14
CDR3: CASSQVGIYNEQFF

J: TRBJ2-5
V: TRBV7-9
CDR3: CASSERTYQETQYF

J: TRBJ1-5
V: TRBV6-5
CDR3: CASRLRWNQGTGNQPQHF

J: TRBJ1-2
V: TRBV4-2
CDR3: CASSQADSPLDYGYTF

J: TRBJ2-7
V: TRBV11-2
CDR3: CASSQSADEQYF

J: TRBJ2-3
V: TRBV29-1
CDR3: CSVAAGTGADTQYF

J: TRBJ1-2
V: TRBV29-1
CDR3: CSVGGQGEGYTF

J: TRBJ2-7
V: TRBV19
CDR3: CASSIRQGNYEQYF

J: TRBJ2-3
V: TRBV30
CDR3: CAWSLGFGYSTDTQYF

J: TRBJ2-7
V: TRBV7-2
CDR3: CASSLGEAGSYEQYF

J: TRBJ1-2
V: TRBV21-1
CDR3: CASSTATGGYGYTF

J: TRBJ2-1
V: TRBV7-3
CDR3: CASSLIGYGNEQFF

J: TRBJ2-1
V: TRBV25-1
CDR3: CASSVARTSRHEQFF

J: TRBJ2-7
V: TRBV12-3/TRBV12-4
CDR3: CASTGTWYEQYF

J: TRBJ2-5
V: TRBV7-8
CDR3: CASSFPPGLMRETQYF

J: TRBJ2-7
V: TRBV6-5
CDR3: CASSYSIGQLSYEQYF

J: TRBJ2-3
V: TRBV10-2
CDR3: CASSSGQTTDTQYF

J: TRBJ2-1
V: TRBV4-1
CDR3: CASSQEASVPEQFF

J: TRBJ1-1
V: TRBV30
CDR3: CAWSAGYQSFF

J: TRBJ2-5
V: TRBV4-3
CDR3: CASSQSRQDPWETQYF

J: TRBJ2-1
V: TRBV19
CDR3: CASSISGGLAGNEQFF

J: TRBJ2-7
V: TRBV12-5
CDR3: CASGLLAGEQYF

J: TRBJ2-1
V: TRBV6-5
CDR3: CASSYERGAIYNEQFF

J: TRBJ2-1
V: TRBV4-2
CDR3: CASSQESDRSSYNEQFF

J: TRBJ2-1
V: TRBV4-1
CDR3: CASRTSWDYNEQFF

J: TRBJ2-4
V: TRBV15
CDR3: CATSQGEQNIQYF

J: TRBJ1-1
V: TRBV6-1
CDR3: CASILPTGVNTEAFF

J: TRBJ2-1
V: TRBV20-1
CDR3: CSARDGGAANEQFF